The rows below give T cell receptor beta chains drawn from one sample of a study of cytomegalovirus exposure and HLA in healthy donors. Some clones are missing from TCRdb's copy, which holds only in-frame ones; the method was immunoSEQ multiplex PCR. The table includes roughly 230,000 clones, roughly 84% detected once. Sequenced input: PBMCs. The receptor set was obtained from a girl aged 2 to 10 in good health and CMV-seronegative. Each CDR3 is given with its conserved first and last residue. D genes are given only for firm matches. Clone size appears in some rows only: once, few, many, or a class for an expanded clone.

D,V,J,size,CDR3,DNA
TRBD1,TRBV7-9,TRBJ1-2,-,CASVPPQGALIYGYTF,TGTGCCAGCGTACCACCCCAGGGGGCTCTCATCTACGGCTACACCTTC
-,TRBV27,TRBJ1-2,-,CASSLSVGGDYGYTF,TGTGCCAGCAGTTTATCTGTTGGGGGCGACTATGGCTACACCTTC
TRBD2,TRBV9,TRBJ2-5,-,CASTPRLAVQETQYF,TGTGCCAGCACCCCAAGACTAGCGGTCCAAGAGACCCAGTACTTC
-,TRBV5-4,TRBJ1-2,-,CASSLDTSGYGYTF,TGTGCCAGCAGCCTGGACACCTCAGGATATGGCTACACCTTC
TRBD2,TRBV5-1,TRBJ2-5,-,CASSLAPTSGGPQETQYF,TGCGCCAGCAGCTTGGCCCCGACTAGCGGGGGCCCCCAAGAGACCCAGTACTTC
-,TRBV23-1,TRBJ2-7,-,CASSHGLASFYEQYF,TGCGCCAGCAGTCATGGCCTAGCGAGCTTCTACGAGCAGTACTTC
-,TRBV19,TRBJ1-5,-,CASSSSGATQPQHF,TGTGCCAGTAGTTCCAGCGGTGCAACTCAGCCCCAGCATTTT
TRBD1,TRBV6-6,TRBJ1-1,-,CASLQVRGETEAFF,TGTGCCAGCTTACAGGTCAGGGGGGAGACTGAAGCTTTCTTT
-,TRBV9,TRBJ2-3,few,CASSVVVRVRGVTDTQYF,TGTGCCAGCAGCGTAGTTGTGCGAGTCAGGGGGGTGACAGATACGCAGTATTTT
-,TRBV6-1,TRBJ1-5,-,CASSEALPGLGQPQHF,TGTGCCAGCAGTGAAGCTCTCCCAGGGTTAGGTCAGCCCCAGCATTTT
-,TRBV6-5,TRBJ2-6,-,CASSYGGNGANVLTF,TGTGCCAGCAGTTACGGAGGGAATGGGGCCAACGTCCTGACTTTC
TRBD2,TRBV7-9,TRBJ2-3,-,CASSLGPGRATDTQYF,TGTGCCAGCAGCTTAGGTCCCGGGAGGGCCACAGATACGCAGTATTTT
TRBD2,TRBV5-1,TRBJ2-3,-,CASSRTSGTEDTQYF,TGCGCCAGCAGCAGGACTAGCGGGACTGAAGATACGCAGTATTTT
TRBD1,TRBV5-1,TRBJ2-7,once,CASSLQGMDYEQYF,TGCGCCAGCAGTTTACAGGGGATGGACTACGAGCAGTACTTC
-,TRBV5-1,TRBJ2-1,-,CASSLRGSYNEQFF,TGCGCCAGCAGCTTGCGGGGCTCCTACAATGAGCAGTTCTTC